This T cell receptor beta chain is from a study of Ad26.COV2.S vaccination and SARS-CoV-2 variants. Details on this clone: The antigen is unknown.

Specified treatment: some 20 received Ad26.COV2.S at low or high dose, single or two shots; several received placebo; per-sample allocation not given. Specimen acquisition occurred on day 63 following the initial vaccine or placebo injection. Vaccination employed an Ad26 vector expressing the Wuhan-strain SARS-CoV-2 spike. Measured with immunoSEQ multiplex PCR; TCRdb has only the in-frame clones, and not every one. The sample consists of about 320,000 clones, 85% to 90% of them appearing once. Findings of the study overall: Comparable non-spike TCR breadth was observed in vaccine and placebo recipients.

After removal of 0 bases from V and 3 bases from J, the junction contained 4 bases not matched to a gene. CDR1 is SGHTA, CDR2 FQGTGA, per germline. This CDR3 has 15 residues. This clonotype was sampled from a person aged 18-60 years who received the Ad26.COV2.S COVID-19 vaccine or a placebo. The chain uses TRBV7-3 and TRBJ2-5; 7 bases line up with TRBD1. The sample in question was peripheral blood, obtained in a trial of Ad26.COV2.S vaccine versus placebo. The CDR3 coding sequence is TGTGCCAGCAGCTTAACAGGGGGCCTAAAAGAGACCCAGTACTTC. Translated, it gives CASSLTGGLKETQYF.